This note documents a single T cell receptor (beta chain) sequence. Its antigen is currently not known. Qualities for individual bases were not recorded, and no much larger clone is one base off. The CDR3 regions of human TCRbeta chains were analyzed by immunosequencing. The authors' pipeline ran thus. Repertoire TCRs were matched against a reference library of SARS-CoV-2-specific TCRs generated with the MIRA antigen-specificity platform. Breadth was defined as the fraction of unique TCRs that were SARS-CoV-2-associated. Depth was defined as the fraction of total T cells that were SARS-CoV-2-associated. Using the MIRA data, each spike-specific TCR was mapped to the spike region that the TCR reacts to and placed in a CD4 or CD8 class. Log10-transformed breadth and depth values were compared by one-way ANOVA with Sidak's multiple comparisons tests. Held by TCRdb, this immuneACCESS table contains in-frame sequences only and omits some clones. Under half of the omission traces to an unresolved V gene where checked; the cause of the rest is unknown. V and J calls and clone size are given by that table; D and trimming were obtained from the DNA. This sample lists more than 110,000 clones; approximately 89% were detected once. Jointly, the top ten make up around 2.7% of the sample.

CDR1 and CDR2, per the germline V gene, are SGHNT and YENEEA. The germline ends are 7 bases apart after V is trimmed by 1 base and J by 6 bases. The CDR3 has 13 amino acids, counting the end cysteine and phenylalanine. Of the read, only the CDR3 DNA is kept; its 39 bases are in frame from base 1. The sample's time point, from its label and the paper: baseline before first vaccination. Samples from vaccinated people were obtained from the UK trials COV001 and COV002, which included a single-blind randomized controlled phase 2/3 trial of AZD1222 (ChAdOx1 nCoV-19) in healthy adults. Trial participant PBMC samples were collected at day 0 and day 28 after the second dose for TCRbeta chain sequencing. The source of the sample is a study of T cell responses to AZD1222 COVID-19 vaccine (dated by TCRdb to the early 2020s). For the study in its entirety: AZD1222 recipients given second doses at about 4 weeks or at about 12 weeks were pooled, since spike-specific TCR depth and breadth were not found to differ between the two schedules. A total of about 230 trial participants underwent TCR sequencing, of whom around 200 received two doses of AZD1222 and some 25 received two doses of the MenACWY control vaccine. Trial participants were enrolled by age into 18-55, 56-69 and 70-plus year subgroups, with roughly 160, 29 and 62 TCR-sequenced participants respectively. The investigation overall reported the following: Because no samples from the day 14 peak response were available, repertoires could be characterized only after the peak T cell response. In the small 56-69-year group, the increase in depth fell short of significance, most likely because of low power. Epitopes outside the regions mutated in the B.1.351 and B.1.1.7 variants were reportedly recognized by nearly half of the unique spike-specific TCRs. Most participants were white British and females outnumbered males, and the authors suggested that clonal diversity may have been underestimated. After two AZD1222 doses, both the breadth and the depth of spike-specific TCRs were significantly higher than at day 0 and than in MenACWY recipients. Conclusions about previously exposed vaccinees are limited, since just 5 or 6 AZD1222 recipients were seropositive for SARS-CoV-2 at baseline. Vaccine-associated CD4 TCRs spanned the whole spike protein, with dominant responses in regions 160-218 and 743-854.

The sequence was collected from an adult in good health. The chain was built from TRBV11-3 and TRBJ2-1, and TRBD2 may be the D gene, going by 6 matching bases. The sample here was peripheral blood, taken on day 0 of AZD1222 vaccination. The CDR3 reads CASSLAGANEQFF. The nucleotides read TGTGCCAGCAGCTTAGCGGGAGCCAATGAGCAGTTCTTC. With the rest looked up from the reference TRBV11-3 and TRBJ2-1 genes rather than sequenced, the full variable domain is EAGVVQSPRYKIIEKKQPVAFWCNPISGHNTLYWYLQNLGQGPELLIRYENEEAVDDSQLPKDRFSAERLKGVDSTLKIQPAELGDSAVYLCASSLAGANEQFFGPGTRLTVL.